Listed below are T cell receptor beta chains from one sample, sequenced in a study of blood T cell repertoires in COVID-19. Here immunoSEQ multiplex PCR was the method, and the copy in TCRdb shows in-frame clones only, minus some. The sample has 250,000 to 300,000 clones, just over 85% seen once. The sample was peripheral blood. All receptors come from a woman aged 25 to 39 with active or convalescent COVID-19. Each CDR3 is given with its conserved first and last residue. A D gene is named only where the DNA matches it firmly. Size tells how often a clone was seen (once, few, many) or the class of an expanded clone, and some rows leave it out.

d_call j_call v_call clone_size cdr3_aa cdr3_nt
NA TRBJ2-5 TRBV5-1 NA CASSLLRGGVQETQYF TGCGCCAGCAGCTTGCTCAGGGGTGGTGTCCAAGAGACCCAGTACTTC
TRBD1 TRBJ1-2 TRBV10-2 NA CASRGQGAYGYTF TGCGCCAGCAGAGGACAGGGGGCTTATGGCTACACCTTC
NA TRBJ1-2 TRBV7-2 NA CASSVDLADYGYTF TGTGCCAGCAGCGTGGACCTAGCTGACTATGGCTACACCTTC
TRBD1 TRBJ1-1 TRBV28 NA CASSYRQGTEAFF TGTGCCAGCAGTTACCGACAGGGCACTGAAGCTTTCTTT
TRBD2 TRBJ2-7 TRBV7-2 NA CASSLERGAPGEQYF TGTGCCAGCAGCTTGGAGCGGGGGGCCCCGGGTGAGCAGTACTTC
NA TRBJ1-1 TRBV6-2/TRBV6-3 few CASSSLFAGDTEAFF TGTGCCAGCAGTTCTTTGTTTGCAGGGGACACTGAAGCTTTCTTT
NA TRBJ1-1 TRBV7-2 NA CASSIRQLDNTEAFF TGTGCCAGCAGCATACGACAGCTCGACAACACTGAAGCTTTCTTT
TRBD2 TRBJ2-7 TRBV6-2/TRBV6-3 NA CASSYGEGTQLYEQYF TGTGCCAGCAGTTACGGGGAGGGCACGCAGCTCTACGAGCAGTACTTC
NA TRBJ2-7 TRBV28 NA CASSLLATGMRYF TGTGCCAGCAGTTTACTGGCGACAGGAATGCGGTACTTC
TRBD1 TRBJ1-2 TRBV9 NA CASSGTGGVLYGYTF TGTGCCAGCAGCGGGACAGGGGGAGTTTTGTATGGCTACACCTTC
TRBD1 TRBJ1-1 TRBV5-1 NA CASSLVAGGANTEAFF TGCGCCAGCAGCTTGGTGGCAGGGGGCGCAAACACTGAAGCTTTCTTT
TRBD1 TRBJ2-2 TRBV4-2 once CASSTPSGTGRAGELFF TGTGCCAGCAGCACCCCGTCCGGGACAGGACGAGCCGGGGAGCTGTTTTTT
TRBD1 TRBJ1-1 TRBV19 NA CASSFPGQGVEAFF TGTGCCAGTAGCTTTCCGGGACAGGGAGTCGAAGCTTTCTTT
NA TRBJ2-4 TRBV5-6 NA CASSDRGTLLAKNIQYF TGTGCCAGCAGCGATCGCGGGACCCTGTTAGCCAAAAACATTCAGTACTTC
TRBD1 TRBJ1-1 TRBV28 NA CGVGTGVFTEAFF TGTGGGGTGGGGACAGGGGTTTTCACTGAAGCTTTCTTT
NA TRBJ2-5 TRBV30 NA CACRSGETQYF TGTGCCTGTCGAAGCGGAGAGACCCAGTACTTC
NA TRBJ2-7 TRBV21-1 NA CASSTQPRLAGGLLAYEQYF TGTGCCAGCAGCACCCAACCCCGACTAGCGGGGGGGCTTCTAGCCTACGAGCAGTACTTC
TRBD1 TRBJ1-5 TRBV15 NA CATSRDRYGQGAGWGNQPQHF TGTGCCACCAGCAGAGATCGGTACGGACAGGGGGCGGGTTGGGGCAATCAGCCCCAGCATTTT
NA TRBJ1-5 TRBV7-8 NA CASSSSANLHQPQHF TGTGCCAGCAGCTCGTCTGCCAACCTACATCAGCCCCAGCATTTT
NA TRBJ2-4 TRBV5-1 once CASSLGDFPKNIQYF TGCGCCAGCAGCTTGGGGGACTTTCCCAAAAACATTCAGTACTTC
TRBD2 TRBJ2-5 TRBV28 NA CASTSRPGGGGSPAYETQYF TGTGCCAGCACCTCTCGCCCCGGGGGGGGCGGCTCCCCCGCTTACGAGACCCAGTACTTC
NA TRBJ1-1 TRBV6-1 few CASSDGGGWTEAFF TGTGCCAGCAGTGATGGGGGGGGTTGGACTGAAGCTTTCTTT
TRBD1 TRBJ1-2 TRBV5-6 NA CASSSPTGGRGYTF TGTGCCAGCAGCTCCCCGACAGGGGGTAGGGGCTACACCTTC
TRBD1 TRBJ1-1 TRBV6-5 NA CASRSRDSSEAFF TGTGCCAGCAGATCCAGGGACAGTTCTGAAGCTTTCTTT
TRBD2 TRBJ2-5 TRBV10-1 NA CASSESLAGARETQYF TGCGCCAGCAGTGAGTCCCTAGCGGGGGCACGAGAGACCCAGTACTTC
NA TRBJ1-1 TRBV7-6 NA CASSLESALRGRNTEAFF TGTGCCAGCAGCTTAGAGTCTGCGCTTAGGGGGAGGAACACTGAAGCTTTCTTT
TRBD2 TRBJ2-7 TRBV7-8 NA CASSPSGGLQYF TGTGCCAGCAGCCCTAGCGGGGGGTTACAGTACTTC
NA TRBJ1-1 TRBV7-2 few CASSTGGTWTEAFF TGTGCCAGCAGCACGGGGGGCACGTGGACTGAAGCTTTCTTT
TRBD1 TRBJ1-3 TRBV6-1 NA CASSEARPGQGLRHTIYF TGTGCCAGCAGTGAAGCGCGGCCGGGACAGGGCCTCCGGCACACCATATATTTT
NA TRBJ1-1 TRBV29-1 NA CSVGGQMNTEAFF TGCAGCGTTGGTGGACAGATGAACACTGAAGCTTTCTTT
TRBD1 TRBJ2-7 TRBV28 NA CASSFPTGTGIFSYEQYF TGTGCCAGCAGTTTCCCAACCGGGACAGGTATCTTTTCCTACGAGCAGTACTTC
NA TRBJ1-2 TRBV7-8 NA CASSLGEGGYWGYTF TGTGCCAGCAGCCTGGGGGAAGGAGGGTACTGGGGCTACACCTTC
TRBD2 TRBJ2-3 TRBV14 NA CASSPRLAGGRATDTQYF TGTGCCAGCAGCCCGAGACTAGCGGGGGGACGAGCCACAGATACGCAGTATTTT
TRBD1 TRBJ1-5 TRBV5-4 NA CASSHDRDQPQHF TGTGCCAGCAGCCACGACAGGGATCAGCCCCAGCATTTT
NA TRBJ1-2 TRBV7-2 once CASSSQTGNHGYTF TGTGCCAGCAGCTCCCAAACGGGTAATCATGGCTACACCTTC
TRBD2 TRBJ2-3 TRBV2 NA CASSDVAGVPDTQYF TGTGCCAGCAGTGACGTAGCGGGGGTGCCAGATACGCAGTATTTT
TRBD2 TRBJ2-4 TRBV27 once CASTPHGEGRDIQYF TGTGCCAGCACCCCCCATGGGGAGGGGAGAGACATTCAGTACTTC
TRBD2 TRBJ2-5 TRBV7-3 NA CASSATGEGGLQYF TGTGCCAGCAGCGCAACCGGGGAGGGAGGTCTCCAGTACTTC
TRBD1 TRBJ1-1 TRBV3-1/TRBV3-2 NA CASSPWTGGTEAFF TGTGCCAGCAGCCCTTGGACAGGGGGCACTGAAGCTTTCTTT
NA TRBJ2-2 TRBV10-1 NA CASSCPVELFF TGCGCCAGCAGTTGTCCGGTAGAGCTGTTTTTT
TRBD1 TRBJ2-7 TRBV30 NA CAWSADRGREQYF TGTGCCTGGAGCGCAGACAGGGGGCGCGAGCAGTACTTC
NA TRBJ1-6 TRBV19 NA CASSIRGDNSPLHF TGTGCCAGTAGTATCCGGGGTGATAATTCACCCCTCCACTTT
NA TRBJ2-2 TRBV20-1 NA CSVKSTGELFF TGCAGTGTTAAGAGCACCGGGGAGCTGTTTTTT
NA TRBJ1-1 TRBV21-1 once CASSKVPGGKTEAFF TGTGCCAGCAGCAAAGTACCAGGGGGAAAGACTGAAGCTTTCTTT
NA TRBJ2-7 TRBV9 once CASSPGGADNYEQYF TGTGCCAGCAGCCCCGGCGGGGCAGATAACTACGAGCAGTACTTC
TRBD2 TRBJ2-1 TRBV12-3/TRBV12-4 NA CASSNSGGHEQFF TGTGCCAGCAGCAATAGCGGGGGCCATGAGCAGTTCTTC
TRBD2 TRBJ2-7 TRBV6-2/TRBV6-3 once CASSYSIRGGARLDEQYF TGTGCCAGCAGTTACTCGATACGCGGGGGGGCTAGGCTGGACGAGCAGTACTTC
NA TRBJ2-3 TRBV4-1 NA CASSHIDRDNTDTQYF TGCGCCAGCAGCCACATAGACCGGGACAACACAGATACGCAGTATTTT
NA TRBJ2-3 TRBV6-5 NA CASSYSSGSTDTQYF TGTGCCAGCAGTTACTCGAGCGGGAGCACAGATACGCAGTATTTT
TRBD1 TRBJ2-1 TRBV5-6 NA CASSLPGGAEQFF TGTGCCAGCAGCTTGCCAGGGGGAGCAGAGCAGTTCTTC
TRBD1 TRBJ1-5 TRBV6-1 NA CASSEGQGNQPQHF TGTGCCAGCAGTGAAGGACAGGGAAACCAGCCCCAGCATTTT
TRBD2 TRBJ2-3 TRBV18 NA CASSQKRGGTDTQYF TGTGCCAGCTCGCAAAAGCGGGGTGGTACAGATACGCAGTATTTT
NA TRBJ1-3 TRBV6-6 NA CASSSVGAAGNTIYF TGTGCCAGCAGTTCCGTGGGAGCGGCTGGAAACACCATATATTTT